The following is a T cell receptor beta chain sequence with its context. The antigen this receptor binds is unknown. No clone much larger than this one lies a single base away; base qualities are absent. The entry originates in a study of OX40 agonist ivuxolimab in advanced cancers. In terms of the full investigation: Ivuxolimab, which targeted the costimulatory receptor OX40 (CD134), was an agonistic, fully human IgG2 monoclonal antibody. Intravenous ivuxolimab was administered to patients every 2 weeks at six dose levels: 0.01, 0.1, 0.3, 1.5, 3 and 10 mg/kg. Of the approximately 50 dose-escalation patients, hepatocellular carcinoma was present in about 20, melanoma in approximately 15, renal cell carcinoma in 9 and head and neck cancer in 9. A male proportion of nearly 85% and a mean age of approximately 58 years, ranging from about 20 to 80, were recorded for the dose-escalation cohort. Patients were allowed to have had prior anti-PD-1, anti-PD-L1 or anti-CTLA-4 therapy, and approximately 37% of the dose-escalation patients had been treated with checkpoint inhibitors. Partial responses occurred in three dose-escalation patients, of whom one had hepatocellular carcinoma and two had cutaneous melanoma. The point of sequencing TCRbeta in the periphery was to test whether ivuxolimab changed TCR sequence diversity and drove clonal T-cell expansion. The paper covers the monotherapy dose-escalation part of the phase I ivuxolimab trial, which included N of about 50 patients. Broader findings and caveats from the paper: In the 0.1-3.0 mg/kg groups, partial responders had among the lowest normalized peripheral clonal expansion, particularly in CD8+ T cells. At doses of 0.1 to 3.0 mg/kg, clonal expansion of both CD4+ and CD8+ blood T cells was observed from baseline to week 6. Antigen specificity was not determined for the clonally expanded peripheral T cells. On average, CD8+ T cells showed more expanded clones than CD4+ T cells after ivuxolimab. Low levels of normalized T-cell clonal expansion were also seen in some patients who did not respond.

The trial excluded patients who had a history of autoimmune disease or who were on systemic immunosuppression. Peripheral blood for TCR sequencing was collected from all dose cohorts at baseline, on cycle 4 day 1, and on cycle 7 day 1. The samples were drawn from a first-in-human, open-label, multicenter phase I dose-escalation trial of ivuxolimab. Adults with locally advanced or metastatic melanoma, renal cell carcinoma, hepatocellular carcinoma or head and neck squamous cell carcinoma were enrolled in the trial. Before TCR sequencing, CD4+ T cells and CD8+ T cells from peripheral blood were sorted into separate populations. Genomic DNA was extracted from sorted cells for sequencing of the TCRbeta CDR3 region. TCRbeta CDR3 regions were sequenced using the immunoSEQ Assay. TCRdb holds this immuneACCESS table with in-frame rearrangements only. Some clones are missing; in checked studies, unresolved V genes explain under half, and the rest has no known cause. The sample data list about 77,000 clones, and 87% of these were observed just once. The top ten hold roughly 5.8% of the sample.

V has 8 bases trimmed and J has 2 bases trimmed; junction bases matching no gene number 4. As encoded in the germline V gene, CDR1 is MDHEN while CDR2 is SYDVKM. The CDR3 spans 14 residues, from the cysteine through the phenylalanine. Just CDR3 DNA is preserved here, 42 bases in frame from base 1. In this chain, TRBV28 is recombined with TRBJ2-7; 12 nucleotides in the junction match TRBD2. The sequencing used CD4+ or CD8+ T cells sorted from blood, collected in a trial of the OX40 agonist ivuxolimab. The source is an adult with an advanced solid tumor such as melanoma, head and neck, liver or kidney cancer. In nucleotides, the sequence is TGTGCCAGCGGGACTAGCGGGTTAGCCTACGAGCAGTACTTC. The encoded protein is CASGTSGLAYEQYF.